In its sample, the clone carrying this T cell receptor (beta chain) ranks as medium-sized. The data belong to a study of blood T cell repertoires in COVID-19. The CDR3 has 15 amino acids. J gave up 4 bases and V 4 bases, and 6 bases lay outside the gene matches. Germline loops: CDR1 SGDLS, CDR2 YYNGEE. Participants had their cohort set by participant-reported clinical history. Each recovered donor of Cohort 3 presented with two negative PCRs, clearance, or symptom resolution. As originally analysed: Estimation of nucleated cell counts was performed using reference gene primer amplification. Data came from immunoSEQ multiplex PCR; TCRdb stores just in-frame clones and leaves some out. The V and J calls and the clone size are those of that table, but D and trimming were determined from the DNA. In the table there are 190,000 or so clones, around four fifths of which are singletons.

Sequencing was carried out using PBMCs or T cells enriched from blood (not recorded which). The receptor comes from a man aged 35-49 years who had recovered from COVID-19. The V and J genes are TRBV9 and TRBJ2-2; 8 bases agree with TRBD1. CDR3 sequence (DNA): TGTGCCAGCAGCAGGGGGACAGGCGGCACCGGGGAGCTGTTTTTT. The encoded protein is CASSRGTGGTGELFF.